The 21 T cell receptor beta chains reported below all come from one sample, sequenced in a study of ipilimumab plus nivolumab after autologous stem cell transplantation. The data were produced by immunoSEQ multiplex PCR, yet TCRdb's version contains in-frame clones alone and is incomplete. The top ten clones hold around 2% of a sample with roughly 86,000 clones, 65% to 85% of them seen once. Here the sequenced sample was PBMCs, taken in a trial of ipilimumab plus nivolumab as post-transplant consolidation. These receptors originate from a male donor with diffuse large B-cell lymphoma.

The gene calls are TRBV7-9 and TRBJ2-5, with D tentatively TRBD2 (5 bases). V was clipped by 5 bases and J by 4 bases, with 14 bases between them. The CDR3 sequence is 14 residues long. Germline V CDR1 and CDR2: SEHNR, FQNEAQ (reference sequence). CDR3 loop: CASSHLTGIETQYF. DNA for the CDR3: TGTGCCAGCAGCCATCTTACGGGGATAGAGACCCAGTACTTC.

The chain employs TRBV5-5 and TRBJ1-6, with 7 bases aligning to TRBD1. There are 16 residues in the CDR3. J lost 4 bases, V lost 5 bases, and 9 bases had no gene match. Germline CDR1 is SGHKS and CDR2 is YYEKEE (reference sequence). CDR3 nucleotides: TGTGCCAGCAGGTACAGGGGTGAAGATTATAATTCACCCCTCCACTTT. Its translation: CASRYRGEDYNSPLHF.

This clone was detected a few times. The J gene is TRBJ2-4, the V gene TRBV15; 8 positions match TRBD2. Looked up from germline, CDR1 is LNHNV and CDR2 is YYDKDF (reference sequence). This CDR3 is built from 17 residues. Trimming at V came to 5 bases and at J to 1 base, leaving 10 bases not matched to a gene. CDR3 protein: CATSEARGGWAKNIQYF. The CDR3 coding sequence is TGTGCCACCAGCGAGGCCCGGGGGGGCTGGGCCAAAAACATTCAGTACTTC.

This chain connects TRBV6-6 to TRBJ2-7; 9 bases match TRBD2. This CDR3 is built from 16 residues. V trimming: 2 bases; J trimming: 6 bases; junction bases outside the gene matches: 11. Germline CDR1 MNHNY, CDR2 SVGAGI (reference sequence). CDR3 amino acids: CASSYPKAGGRGEQYF. DNA for the CDR3: TGTGCCAGCAGTTACCCTAAGGCGGGGGGGCGAGGCGAGCAGTACTTC.

The chain employs TRBV6-6 and TRBJ1-3; D is unclear. The CDR3 totals 16 residues. V was clipped by 6 bases and J by 2 bases, with 17 bases between them. Germline V gene sequence: CDR1 MNHNY, CDR2 SVGAGI (reference sequence). CDR3 nucleotide sequence: TGTGCCAGCAGATCTTTAGACCCCAGGCCTGGAAACACCATATATTTT. The encoded protein is CASRSLDPRPGNTIYF.

This chain joins TRBV11-2 and TRBJ2-3; TRBD1 aligns across 10 bases. Per germline, CDR1 SGHAT and CDR2 FQNNGV. The CDR3 totals 15 residues. V dropped 3 bases and J dropped 4; count of bases not matched to a gene: 4. CDR3 loop: CASSLDRGSADTQYF. The CDR3 DNA reads as TGTGCCAGCAGCTTGGACAGGGGGTCCGCAGATACGCAGTATTTT.

This clone appeared a few times. This chain links TRBV13 with TRBJ1-1; 7 nucleotides agree with TRBD1. Germline V gene sequence: CDR1 PRHDT, CDR2 FYEKMQ (reference sequence). V gave up 8 bases and J gave up 1 base; unmatched junction bases: 10. The CDR3 loop spans 15 amino acids. In DNA form, the CDR3 reads TGTGCCAGCGGTTATGGAGGGGGCAGGAACACTGAAGCTTTCTTT. Amino acid sequence: CASGYGGGRNTEAFF.

This rearrangement joins TRBV6-6 to TRBJ2-7, with 8 bases identical to TRBD1. The germline CDR1 and CDR2 sequences are MNHNY and SVGAGI (reference sequence). V shed 6 bases and J 2 bases; nucleotides not matched to a gene: 9. The CDR3 loop spans 15 amino acids. The CDR3 here is CASSQGGQGTYEQYF. The CDR3 coding sequence is TGTGCCAGCAGCCAAGGCGGACAGGGCACCTACGAGCAGTACTTC.

V usage is TRBV2 and J usage is TRBJ1-1; possibly TRBD1 for D (6 bases). Germline values: CDR1 SNHLY, CDR2 FYNNEI. Trimming removed 6 bases from V and 4 bases from J, with 18 bases in between. The CDR3 runs to 15 residues. Here the CDR3 reads CASSLNRVRSTEAFF. In nucleotides, the CDR3 is TGTGCCAGCAGCTTGAACAGGGTAAGGAGCACTGAAGCTTTCTTT. Variable domain in full (rest from reference TRBV2 and TRBJ1-1): EPEVTQTPSHQVTQMGQEVILRCVPISNHLYFYWYRQILGQKVEFLVSFYNNEISEKSEIFDDQFSVERPDGSNFTLKIRSTKLEDSAMYFCASSLNRVRSTEAFFGQGTRLTVV.

This sequence joins TRBV4-1 and TRBJ1-2; 8 nucleotides line up with TRBD1. Germline V gene data show CDR1 as MGHRA and CDR2 as YSYEKL. This CDR3 contains 16 residues. The J segment lost 2 bases and the V segment lost 1 base, leaving 6 bases of the junction unmatched. The CDR3 DNA follows: TGCGCCAGCAGCCAAGCCCGGACAGGGCGAAACTATGGCTACACCTTC. Its translation: CASSQARTGRNYGYTF.

This clone occurred a few times. V gene TRBV7-8 combines with J gene TRBJ2-3, with a tentative D call TRBD2 (7 bases). Germline CDR1 is SGHVS and CDR2 is FQNEAQ. Trimming stripped 6 bases from V and 6 bases from J, with 10 bases between. This CDR3 is 12 amino acids long. CDR3 loop: CASRAGADTQYF. The DNA for the CDR3 is TGTGCCAGCAGGGCGGGGGCGGATACGCAGTATTTT.

The genes are TRBV4-1 and TRBJ2-2, with TRBD2 matching 11 bases. Germline V gene sequence: CDR1 MGHRA, CDR2 YSYEKL. The CDR3 runs to 16 residues. J was trimmed by 6 bases and V by 4 bases; bases with no gene match: 7. The CDR3 here is CASSLSGGAFAGELFF. The CDR3 DNA reads TGCGCCAGCAGCCTTAGCGGGGGGGCTTTCGCCGGGGAGCTGTTTTTT.

The genes are TRBV6-5 and TRBJ2-3; D is undetermined. CDR1 and CDR2 from the germline V gene are MNHEY and SVGAGI. CDR3 size: 15 residues. V lost 5 bases and J 2 bases, leaving 14 bases between the germline ends. CDR3 DNA: TGTGCCAGCAGTCTTGGGAAAGGATTCACAGATACGCAGTATTTT. The encoded protein is CASSLGKGFTDTQYF.

This clone appeared a few times. V usage is TRBV2 and J usage is TRBJ1-1; D might be TRBD1 (6 bases). The germline V gene has CDR1 SNHLY and CDR2 FYNNEI. The CDR3 has 14 residues. Trimming removed 10 bases at V and 3 bases at J, with 18 bases between. CDR3 coding DNA: TGTGCCACCTCGACAAGAAAGGGGGACACTGAAGCTTTCTTT. Protein: CATSTRKGDTEAFF.

This clone was counted a few times. The chain employs TRBV27 and TRBJ2-1, with D possibly being TRBD2 (5 bases). The germline V gene encodes CDR1 MNHEY and CDR2 SMNVEV (reference sequence). The CDR3 is 14 residues long. V lost 2 bases and J 10 bases, leaving 15 bases between the germline ends. Written as DNA, the CDR3 is TGTGCCAGCAGTTTAGGAGGATCCCCCAAGGAGCAGTTCTTC. Translation gives CASSLGGSPKEQFF.

The rearrangement uses TRBV5-5 and TRBJ1-1; D unresolved. The V gene's germline CDR1 is SGHKS and CDR2 YYEKEE (reference sequence). The CDR3 sequence is 16 residues long. V was shortened by 4 bases and J by 4 bases, with 20 bases between the two germline ends. For the CDR3, the DNA is TGTGCCAGCAGCGTAATACCGGGCTCAGACCCCACTGAAGCTTTCTTT. This translates into CASSVIPGSDPTEAFF.

The V call is TRBV5-1, the J call TRBJ2-2, with TRBD1 identical over 8 bases. The CDR3 covers 17 residues. Germline-derived CDR1 and CDR2 are SGHRS and YFSETQ. V gave up 3 bases and J gave up 4 bases; unmatched junction bases: 11. The CDR3 here is CASSWEGQGAGTGELFF. The CDR3 DNA reads as TGCGCCAGCAGCTGGGAAGGGCAGGGGGCAGGCACCGGGGAGCTGTTTTTT.

V usage is TRBV7-2 and J usage is TRBJ2-5; D unclear. Germline V CDR1 and CDR2: SGHTA, FQGNSA. The V gene lost 3 bases and the J gene lost 1 base, with 6 bases spanning the gap. CDR3 size: 13 residues. CDR3 residues: CASSLNRQETQYF. CDR3 DNA sequence: TGTGCCAGCAGCTTGAATCGCCAAGAGACCCAGTACTTC.

This chain connects TRBV6-5 to TRBJ1-2, with D unresolved. The ends were cut back, 0 bases at V and 7 bases at J, with 9 bases in the middle. Germline CDR1 MNHEY, CDR2 SVGAGI. This CDR3 region has 13 residues. This CDR3 reads CASSYSLLGGYTF. The DNA for the CDR3 is TGTGCCAGCAGTTACTCGCTTCTTGGTGGCTACACCTTC.

The chain uses TRBV7-3 and TRBJ2-2; D is unresolved. The germline V gene has CDR1 SGHTA and CDR2 FQGTGA. Trimming took off 4 bases at V and 6 bases at J, with 12 bases between the two ends. CDR3 length: 14 amino acids. The CDR3 sequence is CASSSSLGAGELFF. CDR3 sequence (DNA): TGTGCCAGCAGCTCAAGCCTAGGCGCCGGGGAGCTGTTTTTT.

CDR3 in amino acids: CASGLWRQGGGYTF. CDR3 DNA sequence: TGTGCTAGTGGTTTGTGGAGACAGGGAGGCGGCTACACCTTC. The chain joins TRBV12-5 to TRBJ1-2, with 7 bases that match TRBD1. V was clipped by 2 bases and J by 8 bases; unmatched bases: 8. CDR3 length: 14 residues. In germline, CDR1 is LGHNT, CDR2 FRNRAP. The full variable domain, its missing parts supplied by reference TRBV12-5 and TRBJ1-2, is DARVTQTPRHKVTEMGQEVTMRCQPILGHNTVFWYRQTMMQGLELLAYFRNRAPLDDSGMPKDRFSAEMPDATLATLKIQPSEPRDSAVYFCASGLWRQGGGYTFGSGTRLTVV.